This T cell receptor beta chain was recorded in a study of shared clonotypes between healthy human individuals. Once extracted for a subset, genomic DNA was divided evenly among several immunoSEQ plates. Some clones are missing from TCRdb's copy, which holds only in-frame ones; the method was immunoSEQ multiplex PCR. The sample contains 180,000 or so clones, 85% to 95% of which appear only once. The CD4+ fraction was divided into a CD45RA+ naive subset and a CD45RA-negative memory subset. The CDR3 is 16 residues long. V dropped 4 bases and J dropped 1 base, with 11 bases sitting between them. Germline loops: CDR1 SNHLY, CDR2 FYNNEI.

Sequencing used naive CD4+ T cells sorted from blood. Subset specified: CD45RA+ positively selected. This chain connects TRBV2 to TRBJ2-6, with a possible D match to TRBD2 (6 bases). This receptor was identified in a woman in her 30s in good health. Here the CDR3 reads CASSVAGSSGANVLTF. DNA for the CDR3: TGTGCCAGCAGTGTTGCGGGGAGTTCTGGGGCCAACGTCCTGACTTTC.